This TCR beta chain was identified during a study of shared clonotypes between healthy human individuals. Looking at the study overall: Three CD4 naive, three CD4 memory, two CD8 naive and one CD8 memory plate were used per donor.

Donors were healthy HIV-negative adults without recently reported acute infections or vaccinations. Using immunoSEQ multiplex PCR, the repertoire was profiled, and TCRdb retains in-frame clones only, with some absent. The sample lists 190,000 or so clones; roughly 70% were seen once. The study's findings and limits: Clonotypes which were not shared had lower generation probabilities than clonotypes that all four donors shared. Relative to memory subsets, naive subsets generally showed larger estimated richness.

Comments on this clone: Its matching antigen is unknown.

The CDR3 runs to 15 residues. Trimming left V 0 bases short and J 6 bases short, with 12 bases between. Germline V gives CDR1 MGHDK, CDR2 SYGVNS. The sequenced sample was memory CD4+ T cells sorted from blood. Noted subset: CD45RA-negative fraction. The source of this sequence is a man younger than 45 in good health. The chain has TRBV25-1 and TRBJ2-1, with D unclear. The CDR3 region has the DNA TGTGCCAGCAGTGAATATTCGGCAAGAGTCAATGAGCAGTTCTTC. Its translation is CASSEYSARVNEQFF.